The clone carrying this T cell receptor beta chain was seen a handful of times. What it binds is unknown. This record belongs to a study of CD8+ T cells in alopecia areata. Study-wide findings and caveats: Mice showed TCR sharing more clearly than patients did, possibly owing to HLA. Scalp samples also yield sequences from resident alphabeta T cells of normal skin.

RNA extraction was followed by reverse transcription into cDNA, which acted as the sequencing template. The repertoire was sequenced with immunoSEQ multiplex PCR; TCRdb's copy has only in-frame clones and lacks some. Of approximately 89,000 clones listed, 40% to 45% are singletons. Those with alopecia areata gave lesional scalp punch biopsies and peripheral blood. CD4+ and CD8+ T cells were sorted from PBMCs stained for CD3, CD4 and CD8. This clonotype was sampled from a human donor with alopecia areata. Input material: CD4+ T cells sorted from blood.

The CDR3 region is CATSRDGYEQYF. DNA for the CDR3: TGTGCCACCAGCAGAGACGGCTACGAGCAGTACTTC. V gene TRBV15 combines with J gene TRBJ2-7; no firm D call. Germline V gives CDR1 LNHNV, CDR2 YYDKDF (reference sequence). The CDR3 covers 12 residues. V shed 0 bases and J shed 3 bases, with 3 bases lying between them.